This T cell receptor beta chain was obtained from a study of T-cell reconstitution after alpha-beta-depleted transplantation in children. Per the germline V gene, CDR1 is MGHDK and CDR2 is SYGVNS. V lost 8 bases and J 4 bases, leaving 11 bases between the germline ends. There are 12 residues in the CDR3. The authors prepared the TCRbeta library with unique molecular identifiers. TCRdb recomputed calls from the PCR reads with MiXCR, one row per CDR3 protein. Of 500,000 to 600,000 distinct CDR3 sequences in the sample, 32% were seen once. The genes are TRBV25-1 and TRBJ1-1; D remains ambiguous. The source is a human donor who donated a stem cell graft to a child with aplastic anemia. The source material was PBMCs from the stem cell graft donor, sampled from the stem cell graft. The CDR3 sequence is CASEGGSTEAFF. CDR3 coding DNA: TGTGCCAGCGAAGGAGGTAGCACTGAAGCTTTCTTT.